This T cell receptor beta chain was observed in a study of T cell changes during pregnancy in multiple sclerosis. Method: immunoSEQ multiplex PCR; TCRdb's copy keeps in-frame clones and lacks some. The sample lists fewer than 40,000 clones; about 91% were seen once. The CDR3 contains 10 residues. The chain is built from TRBV21-1 and TRBJ2-7; the table names TRBD1, a call not compared with the DNA. TRBV21-1 represents a pseudogene. This sample comprised CD4+ T cells from peripheral blood mononuclear cells, obtained in the third trimester of pregnancy. This TCR was recovered from a female donor with multiple sclerosis, enrolled in a pregnancy study. The CDR3 is CASSRKGQTF. The CDR3 DNA is TGTGCCAGCAGCAGAAAGGGACAGACATTC.